This record looks at one T cell receptor beta chain sequence and its context. The data were taken from a study of CD8 T cells in Susac syndrome. For the study at large: Patients with Susac syndrome had blood drawn and were at that point therapy-naive, on corticosteroids, or on intravenous immunoglobulin alone.

Isolation of CD8+ and CD4+ T cells was performed negatively, whereas enrichment of TEMRA cells was done by FACS. This CDR3 contains 15 residues. The V segment lost 4 bases and the J segment 0 bases; nucleotides outside the gene matches: 5. Germline V gives CDR1 SGHNT, CDR2 YYREEE (reference sequence). Reverse transcription of 0.5 to 1 ug RNA was performed with random hexamers. The method of amplification for TCR beta CDR3 was immunoSEQ multiplex PCR, covering 54 Vbeta and 13 Jbeta. TCRdb redid the calling of the immunoSEQ multiplex PCR reads with MiXCR, one entry per CDR3 protein. The data show under 200,000 distinct CDR3 sequences, over 75% seen once.

The chain employs TRBV5-4 and TRBJ1-1, with 8 bases matching TRBD1. The sample consisted of CD4+ T cells from PBMCs. This receptor was identified in a human donor with Susac syndrome. This CDR3 is CASSLQGVMNTEAFF. The CDR3 DNA reads TGTGCCAGCAGCCTACAGGGGGTAATGAACACTGAAGCTTTCTTT.